Described below is a single T cell receptor beta chain sequence and its context. The CDR3 length is 11 residues. The V gene's germline CDR1 is SGHRS and CDR2 YFSETQ. V lost 7 bases to trimming and J lost 9 bases, with 13 bases between them. This record belongs to a study of blood T cell repertoires in COVID-19. Study at large: PBMCs, B-cell-depleted T cells, or T cells were the source of the cDNA or gDNA that made up the material.

Methods used by the authors: It was from reference gene primer amplification that nucleated cell counts were estimated. Clones were read by immunoSEQ multiplex PCR, and TCRdb kept only the in-frame ones, dropping some. D and trimming were read from the DNA, whereas the V and J calls and clone size are those reported in that table. The sample carries 130,000 to 150,000 clones, around 81% recorded once. Specimen: peripheral blood. The origin of this receptor is a man aged 60 to 75 with active or convalescent COVID-19. The chain has TRBV5-1 and TRBJ1-2; D not certain. The CDR3 region has the DNA TGCGCCAGCTCTGAGGGCCCACGCTACACCTTC. It encodes CASSEGPRYTF.